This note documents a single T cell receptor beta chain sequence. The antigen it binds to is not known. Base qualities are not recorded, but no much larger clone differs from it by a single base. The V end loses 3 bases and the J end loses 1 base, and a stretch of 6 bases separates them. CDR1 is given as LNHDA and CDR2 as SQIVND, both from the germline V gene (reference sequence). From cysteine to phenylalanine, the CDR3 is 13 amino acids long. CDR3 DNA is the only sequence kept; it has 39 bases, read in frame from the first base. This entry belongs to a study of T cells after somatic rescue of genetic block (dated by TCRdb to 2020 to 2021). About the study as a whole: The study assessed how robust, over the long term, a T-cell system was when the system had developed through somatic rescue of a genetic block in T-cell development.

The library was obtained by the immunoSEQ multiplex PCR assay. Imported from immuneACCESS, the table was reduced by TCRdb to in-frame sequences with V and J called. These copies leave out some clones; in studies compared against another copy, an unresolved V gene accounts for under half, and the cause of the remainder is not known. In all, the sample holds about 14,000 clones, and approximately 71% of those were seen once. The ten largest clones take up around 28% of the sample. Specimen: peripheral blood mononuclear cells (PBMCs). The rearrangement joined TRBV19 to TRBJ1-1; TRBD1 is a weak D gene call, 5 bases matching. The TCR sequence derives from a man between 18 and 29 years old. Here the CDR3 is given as CASSIDRNTEAFF. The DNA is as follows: TGTGCCAGTAGTATTGACAGGAACACTGAAGCTTTCTTT.